This T cell receptor (beta chain) appears in the sequencing data of a study of T cell responses to AZD1222 COVID-19 vaccine. Study results and limitations: Without day 14 samples, only post-peak T cell repertoires were studied. Spike-specific TCR breadth and depth grew following two AZD1222 doses.

V lost 5 bases to trimming and J lost 3 bases, with 9 bases between them. The germline CDR1 and CDR2 sequences are MNHEY and SMNVEV (reference sequence). This CDR3 contains 13 residues. Regarding this clone: Its antigen is currently unknown.

Profiling relied on immunoSEQ multiplex PCR, and the TCRdb table lists in-frame clones only, not all of them. The table records about 190,000 clones, about 92% of them present only once. Sequenced here: peripheral blood, sampled on day 0 of AZD1222 vaccination. The chain joins TRBV27 to TRBJ2-3; no reliable D call. This TCR was recovered from an adult in good health. The CDR3 region is CASSPSRTDTQYF. DNA of the CDR3: TGTGCCAGCAGTCCCTCTAGAACAGATACGCAGTATTTT.